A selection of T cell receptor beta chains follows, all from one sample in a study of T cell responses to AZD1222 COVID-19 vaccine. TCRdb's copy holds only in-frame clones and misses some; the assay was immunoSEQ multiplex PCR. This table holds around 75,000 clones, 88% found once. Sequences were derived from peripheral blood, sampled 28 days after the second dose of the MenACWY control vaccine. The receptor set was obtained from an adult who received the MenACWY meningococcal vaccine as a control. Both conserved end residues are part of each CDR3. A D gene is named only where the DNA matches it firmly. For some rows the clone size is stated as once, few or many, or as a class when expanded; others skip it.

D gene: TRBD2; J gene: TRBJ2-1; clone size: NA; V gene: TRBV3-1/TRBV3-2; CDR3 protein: CASRRTSGGLGNEQFF; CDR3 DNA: TGTGCCAGCAGACGGACTAGCGGGGGCCTCGGGAATGAGCAGTTCTTC
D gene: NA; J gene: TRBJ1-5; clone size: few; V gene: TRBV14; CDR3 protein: CASSQDSNQPQHF; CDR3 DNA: TGTGCCAGCAGCCAGGATAGCAATCAGCCCCAGCATTTT
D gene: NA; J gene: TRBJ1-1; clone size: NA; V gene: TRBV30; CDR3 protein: CAWSPARRWAEAFF; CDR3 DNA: TGTGCCTGGAGTCCGGCAAGGAGGTGGGCTGAAGCTTTCTTT
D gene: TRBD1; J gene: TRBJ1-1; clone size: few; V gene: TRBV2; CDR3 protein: CASSPGGPNTEAFF; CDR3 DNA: TGTGCCAGCAGTCCAGGGGGTCCGAACACTGAAGCTTTCTTT
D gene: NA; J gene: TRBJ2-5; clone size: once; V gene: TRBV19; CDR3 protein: CASTSRQAQETQYF; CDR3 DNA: TGTGCCAGTACTTCAAGACAGGCGCAAGAGACCCAGTACTTC
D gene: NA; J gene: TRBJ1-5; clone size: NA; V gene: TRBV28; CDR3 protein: CASSSIGSGGQPQHF; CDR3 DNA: TGTGCCAGCAGTTCCATAGGTAGCGGGGGGCAGCCCCAGCATTTT
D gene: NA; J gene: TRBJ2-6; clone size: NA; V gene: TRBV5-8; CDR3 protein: CASSLVGAGANVLTF; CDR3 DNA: TGTGCCAGCAGCTTGGTCGGGGCTGGGGCCAACGTCCTGACTTTC
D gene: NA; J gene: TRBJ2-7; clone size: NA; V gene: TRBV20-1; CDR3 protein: CSLEVSYEQYF; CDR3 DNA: TGCAGCCTGGAGGTTTCCTACGAGCAGTACTTC
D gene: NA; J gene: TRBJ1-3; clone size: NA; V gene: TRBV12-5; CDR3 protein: CASGLADSGNTIYF; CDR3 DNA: TGTGCTAGTGGTTTGGCGGACTCTGGAAACACCATATATTTT
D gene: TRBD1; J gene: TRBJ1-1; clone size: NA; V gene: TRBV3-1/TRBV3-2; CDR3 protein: CASSPWTGTNTEAFF; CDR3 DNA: TGTGCCAGCAGCCCCTGGACAGGGACGAACACTGAAGCTTTCTTT
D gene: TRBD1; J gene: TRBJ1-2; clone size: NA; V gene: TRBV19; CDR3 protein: CASSRQGPADGYTF; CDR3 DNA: TGTGCCAGTAGTAGACAGGGGCCGGCGGATGGCTACACCTTC
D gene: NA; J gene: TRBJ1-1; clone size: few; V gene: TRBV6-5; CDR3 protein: CASSYFSKGTTEAFF; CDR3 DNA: TGTGCCAGCAGTTACTTTAGCAAGGGCACCACTGAAGCTTTCTTT
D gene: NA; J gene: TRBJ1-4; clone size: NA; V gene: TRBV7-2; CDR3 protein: CASSLLGDEKLFF; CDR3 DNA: TGTGCCAGCAGCTTATTAGGCGATGAAAAACTGTTTTTT
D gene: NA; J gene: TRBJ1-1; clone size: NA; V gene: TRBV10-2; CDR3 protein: CASSEGAGGGFTEAFF; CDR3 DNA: TGCGCCAGCAGTGAGGGGGCTGGGGGCGGATTCACTGAAGCTTTCTTT
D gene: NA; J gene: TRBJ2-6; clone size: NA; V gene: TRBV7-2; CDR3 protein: CAIDSGANVLTF; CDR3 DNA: TGTGCCATAGACTCTGGGGCCAACGTCCTGACTTTC
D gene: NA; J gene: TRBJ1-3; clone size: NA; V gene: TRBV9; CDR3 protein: CASSVGGSELGNTIYF; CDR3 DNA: TGTGCCAGCAGCGTGGGGGGTTCGGAACTCGGAAACACCATATATTTT
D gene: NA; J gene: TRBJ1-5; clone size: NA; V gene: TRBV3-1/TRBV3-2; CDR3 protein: CASSQGGSKPQHF; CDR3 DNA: TGTGCCAGCAGCCAAGGGGGGAGCAAACCCCAGCATTTT
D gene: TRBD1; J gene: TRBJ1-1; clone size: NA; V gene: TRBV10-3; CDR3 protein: CAISSRGGDTEAFF; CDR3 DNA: TGTGCCATCAGTTCCAGGGGGGGCGACACTGAAGCTTTCTTT
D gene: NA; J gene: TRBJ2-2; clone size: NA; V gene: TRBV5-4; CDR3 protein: CASSLNRAGGELFF; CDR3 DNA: TGTGCCAGCAGCTTGAACAGGGCGGGCGGGGAGCTGTTTTTT
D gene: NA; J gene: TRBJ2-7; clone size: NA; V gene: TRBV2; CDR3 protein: CASKLDPSSYEQYF; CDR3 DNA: TGTGCCAGCAAACTGGACCCTAGCTCCTACGAGCAGTACTTC
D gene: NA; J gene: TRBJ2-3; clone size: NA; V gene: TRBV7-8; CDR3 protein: CASSRRYDSRASTDTQYF; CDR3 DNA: TGTGCCAGCAGCCGAAGGTACGATAGCAGGGCTAGCACAGATACGCAGTATTTT
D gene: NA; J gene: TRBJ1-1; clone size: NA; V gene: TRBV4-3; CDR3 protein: CASSPRTGLNTEAFF; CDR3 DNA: TGCGCCAGCAGCCCAAGAACGGGACTAAACACTGAAGCTTTCTTT
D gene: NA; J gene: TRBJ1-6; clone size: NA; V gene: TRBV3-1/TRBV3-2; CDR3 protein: CASSRFAASAGYNSPLHF; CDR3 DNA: TGTGCCAGCAGCCGCTTTGCCGCTTCGGCGGGGTATAATTCACCCCTCCACTTT
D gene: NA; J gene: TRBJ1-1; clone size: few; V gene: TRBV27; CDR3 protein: CASSFLSGNTEAFF; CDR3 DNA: TGTGCCAGCAGTTTTCTCTCGGGGAACACTGAAGCTTTCTTT
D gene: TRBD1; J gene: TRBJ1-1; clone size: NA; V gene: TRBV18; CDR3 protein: CASSLRTGSNTEAFF; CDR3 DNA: TGTGCCAGCTCACTCCGGACAGGTTCGAACACTGAAGCTTTCTTT
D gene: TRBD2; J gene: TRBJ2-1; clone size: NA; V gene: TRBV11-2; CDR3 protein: CASSNRLAGVGEQFF; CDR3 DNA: TGTGCCAGCAGCAACCGACTAGCGGGGGTGGGTGAGCAGTTCTTC
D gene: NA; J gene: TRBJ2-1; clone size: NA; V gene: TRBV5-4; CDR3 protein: CASSLGGPSYNEQFF; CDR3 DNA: TGTGCCAGCAGCTTGGGGGGACCCTCCTACAATGAGCAGTTCTTC
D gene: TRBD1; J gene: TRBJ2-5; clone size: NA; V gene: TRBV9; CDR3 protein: CASSVGQGASETQYF; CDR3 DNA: TGTGCCAGCAGCGTAGGACAGGGGGCCTCGGAGACCCAGTACTTC
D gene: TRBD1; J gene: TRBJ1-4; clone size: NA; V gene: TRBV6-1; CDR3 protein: CASSAQGAATNEKLFF; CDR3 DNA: TGTGCCAGCAGTGCCCAGGGGGCAGCAACTAATGAAAAACTGTTTTTT
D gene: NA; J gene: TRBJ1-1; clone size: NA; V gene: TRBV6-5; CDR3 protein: CASSYERGSTEAFF; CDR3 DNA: TGTGCCAGCAGTTACGAGAGGGGGTCGACTGAAGCTTTCTTT
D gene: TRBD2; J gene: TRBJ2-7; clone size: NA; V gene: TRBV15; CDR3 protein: CATSRDPLAGGYEQYF; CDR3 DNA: TGTGCCACCAGCAGAGATCCTCTAGCGGGGGGGTACGAGCAGTACTTC
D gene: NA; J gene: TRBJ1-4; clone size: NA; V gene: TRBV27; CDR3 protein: CASSFSGVGGEKLFF; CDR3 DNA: TGTGCCAGCAGTTTTTCAGGGGTGGGCGGGGAAAAACTGTTTTTT
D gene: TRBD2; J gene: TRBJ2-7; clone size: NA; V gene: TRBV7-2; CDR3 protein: CASSFKTGGTYGQYF; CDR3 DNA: TGTGCCAGCAGCTTCAAGACGGGGGGTACCTACGGGCAGTACTTC
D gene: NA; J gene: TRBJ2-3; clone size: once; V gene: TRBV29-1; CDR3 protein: CSVESAHTDTQYF; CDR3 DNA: TGCAGCGTTGAATCCGCCCACACAGATACGCAGTATTTT
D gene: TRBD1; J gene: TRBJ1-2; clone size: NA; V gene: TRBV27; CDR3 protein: CASSPTQPHLDRVNYGYTF; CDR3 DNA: TGTGCCAGCAGTCCCACCCAGCCGCATTTAGACAGGGTTAACTATGGCTACACCTTC
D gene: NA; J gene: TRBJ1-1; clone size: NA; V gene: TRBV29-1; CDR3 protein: CSARLGFEAFF; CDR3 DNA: TGCAGCGCCAGATTGGGGTTTGAAGCTTTCTTT